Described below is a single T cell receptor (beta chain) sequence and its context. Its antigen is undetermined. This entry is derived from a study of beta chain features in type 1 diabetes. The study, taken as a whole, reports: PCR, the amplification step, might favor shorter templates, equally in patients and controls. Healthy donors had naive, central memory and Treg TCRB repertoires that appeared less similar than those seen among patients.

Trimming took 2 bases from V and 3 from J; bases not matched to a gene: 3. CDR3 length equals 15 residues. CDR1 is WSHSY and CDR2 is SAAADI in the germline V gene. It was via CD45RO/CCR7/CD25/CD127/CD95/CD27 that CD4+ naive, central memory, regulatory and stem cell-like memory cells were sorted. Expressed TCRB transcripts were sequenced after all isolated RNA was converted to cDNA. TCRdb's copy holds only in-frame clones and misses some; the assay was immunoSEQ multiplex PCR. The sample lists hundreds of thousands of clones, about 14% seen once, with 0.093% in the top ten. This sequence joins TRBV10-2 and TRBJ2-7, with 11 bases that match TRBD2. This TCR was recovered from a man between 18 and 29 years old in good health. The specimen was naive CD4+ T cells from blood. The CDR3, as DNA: TGCGCCAGCAGTGAGGACCTAGCGGGAGGCTACGAGCAGTACTTC. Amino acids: CASSEDLAGGYEQYF.